This is a list of T cell receptor beta chains from one sample in a study of regulatory T cells in long-lasting Graves disease. Each CDR3 protein gets one entry after TCRdb re-called the multiplex PCR reads with MiXCR. The repertoire holds roughly 500,000 distinct CDR3 sequences, with roughly 14% as singletons. This sample also appeared in a second study, on T cells in Graves' hyperthyroidism and ophthalmopathy.

The sequencing used peripheral blood mononuclear cells (PBMCs), collected at new diagnosis, from a patient treated with antithyroid drugs. The receptor set was obtained from a man aged 25 to 40 with Graves disease. Both conserved end residues are part of each CDR3. D genes are given only for firm matches. The listing skips clone size in some rows; elsewhere it reads once, few, many or a size class.

V gene: TRBV11-2; J gene: TRBJ2-5; D gene: -; clone size: many; CDR3 DNA: TGTGCCAGCAGCTTAGAGTGGCAGGCCAAAGAGACCCAGTACTTC; CDR3 protein: CASSLEWQAKETQYF
V gene: TRBV6-4; J gene: TRBJ2-1; D gene: -; clone size: many; CDR3 DNA: TGTGCCAGCAGTGTGGCGGCTTACAATGAGCAGTTCTTC; CDR3 protein: CASSVAAYNEQFF
V gene: TRBV20-1; J gene: TRBJ1-1; D gene: -; clone size: few; CDR3 DNA: TGCAGTGCTAGGGAACCAGGGAACACTGAAGCTTTCTTT; CDR3 protein: CSAREPGNTEAFF
V gene: TRBV5-1; J gene: TRBJ2-7; D gene: TRBD1; clone size: many; CDR3 DNA: TGCGCCAGCAAGGTATGGACAGGCTACGAGCAGTACTTC; CDR3 protein: CASKVWTGYEQYF
V gene: TRBV12-3/TRBV12-4; J gene: TRBJ2-7; D gene: -; clone size: -; CDR3 DNA: TGTGCCAGCAGTTTAGTCAGGGACGACGAGCAGTACTTC; CDR3 protein: CASSLVRDDEQYF
V gene: TRBV30; J gene: TRBJ2-7; D gene: TRBD1; clone size: many; CDR3 DNA: TGTGCCTGGAACGGGGACAGGGGAAGCTCCTACGAGCAGTACTTC; CDR3 protein: CAWNGDRGSSYEQYF
V gene: TRBV29-1; J gene: TRBJ1-2; D gene: TRBD1; clone size: few; CDR3 DNA: TGCAGCGTGGATGACAGGGATGGAGGCTACACCTTC; CDR3 protein: CSVDDRDGGYTF
V gene: TRBV6-1; J gene: TRBJ2-7; D gene: TRBD2; clone size: many; CDR3 DNA: TGTGCCAGCGCTAGCGGGACCGACTACGAGCAGTACTTC; CDR3 protein: CASASGTDYEQYF
V gene: TRBV12-3/TRBV12-4; J gene: TRBJ1-5; D gene: -; clone size: many; CDR3 DNA: TGTGCCAGCAGTTTGGCTTCCGATGGTCAGCCCCAGCATTTT; CDR3 protein: CASSLASDGQPQHF
V gene: TRBV20-1; J gene: TRBJ2-7; D gene: TRBD1; clone size: many; CDR3 DNA: TGCAGTGCTAGAGATCGGGGCAGGGGGCTCGAGCAGTACTTC; CDR3 protein: CSARDRGRGLEQYF
V gene: TRBV28; J gene: TRBJ2-4; D gene: -; clone size: few; CDR3 DNA: TGTGCCAGCAGTTTCCAACGGATTCAGTACTTC; CDR3 protein: CASSFQRIQYF
V gene: TRBV19; J gene: TRBJ2-2; D gene: TRBD1; clone size: many; CDR3 DNA: TGTGCCAGTAGCCCCTGGGGACAGGCTGTTACCGGGGAGCTGTTTTTT; CDR3 protein: CASSPWGQAVTGELFF
V gene: TRBV5-1; J gene: TRBJ1-3; D gene: -; clone size: many; CDR3 DNA: TGCGCCAGCAGCCTGGATCGGGGGCGGCTCTCTGGAAACACCATATATTTT; CDR3 protein: CASSLDRGRLSGNTIYF
V gene: TRBV27; J gene: TRBJ2-1; D gene: TRBD2; clone size: few; CDR3 DNA: TGTGCCAGCAGTTTAATGGCTAGCGGGAGGGATAAGCAGTTCTTC; CDR3 protein: CASSLMASGRDKQFF
V gene: TRBV27; J gene: TRBJ2-1; D gene: TRBD1; clone size: few; CDR3 DNA: TGTGCCAGCAGTACCCCGACAGGGGGCAATGAGCAGTTCTTC; CDR3 protein: CASSTPTGGNEQFF
V gene: TRBV5-1; J gene: TRBJ2-1; D gene: TRBD2; clone size: -; CDR3 DNA: TGCGCCAGCAGCTTGAGCCCGTGGAGCGGGAATTACAATGAGCAGTTCTTC; CDR3 protein: CASSLSPWSGNYNEQFF
V gene: TRBV19; J gene: TRBJ1-1; D gene: TRBD1; clone size: -; CDR3 DNA: TGTGCCAGTAGTATAGGTCCAGGGGGGAACACTGAAGCTTTCTTT; CDR3 protein: CASSIGPGGNTEAFF
V gene: TRBV28; J gene: TRBJ1-2; D gene: -; clone size: many; CDR3 DNA: TGTGCCAGCAGGGGTAACAAACATTATGGCTACACCTTC; CDR3 protein: CASRGNKHYGYTF
V gene: TRBV29-1; J gene: TRBJ2-7; D gene: -; clone size: -; CDR3 DNA: TGCAGCGTTGAGGGTCTTAGCTACGAGCATTACTTC; CDR3 protein: CSVEGLSYEHYF
V gene: TRBV29-1; J gene: TRBJ2-6; D gene: -; clone size: few; CDR3 DNA: TGCAGCGTTATCAGGGGCTCTGGGGCCAACGTCCTGACTTTC; CDR3 protein: CSVIRGSGANVLTF
V gene: TRBV5-1; J gene: TRBJ1-6; D gene: TRBD1; clone size: few; CDR3 DNA: TGCGCCAGCAGCCTGGGACAGGGTAGAAGTTCACCCCTCCACTTT; CDR3 protein: CASSLGQGRSSPLHF
V gene: TRBV4-2; J gene: TRBJ1-2; D gene: -; clone size: -; CDR3 DNA: TGTGCCAGCAGCCAAGGTTCTACAGGGACTAACTATGGCTACACCTTC; CDR3 protein: CASSQGSTGTNYGYTF
V gene: TRBV2; J gene: TRBJ1-6; D gene: -; clone size: -; CDR3 DNA: TGTGCCAGCAGTCTCGCGGACAGAGGACCCCTCCACTTT; CDR3 protein: CASSLADRGPLHF
V gene: TRBV20-1; J gene: TRBJ1-1; D gene: TRBD1; clone size: many; CDR3 DNA: TGCAGTGCTAGACCCGACAGGACAGGTGAAGCTTTCTTT; CDR3 protein: CSARPDRTGEAFF
V gene: TRBV5-1; J gene: TRBJ2-6; D gene: -; clone size: many; CDR3 DNA: TGCGCCAGCAGCTTGGTGAAGGACTCTGGGGCCAACGTCCTGACTTTC; CDR3 protein: CASSLVKDSGANVLTF
V gene: TRBV6-1; J gene: TRBJ1-2; D gene: -; clone size: many; CDR3 DNA: TGTGCCAGCAGTGGATGGCAGTACTATGGCTACACCTTC; CDR3 protein: CASSGWQYYGYTF
V gene: TRBV15; J gene: TRBJ1-2; D gene: TRBD1; clone size: many; CDR3 DNA: TGTGCCACCAGCAGGACAGGGGCTAACTATGGCTACACCTTC; CDR3 protein: CATSRTGANYGYTF
V gene: TRBV9; J gene: TRBJ2-7; D gene: -; clone size: -; CDR3 DNA: TGTGCCAGCAGCGTAGAGGGAGACCGACCAACCGAGCAGTACTTC; CDR3 protein: CASSVEGDRPTEQYF
V gene: TRBV5-6; J gene: TRBJ2-4; D gene: TRBD1; clone size: -; CDR3 DNA: TGTGCCAGCAGACTAGGGGGCACCCCAGCCAAAAACATTCAGTACTTC; CDR3 protein: CASRLGGTPAKNIQYF
V gene: TRBV18; J gene: TRBJ2-1; D gene: -; clone size: few; CDR3 DNA: TGTGCCAGCTCACCACTAGCGGAGAGTTCATCCTACAATGAGCAGTTCTTC; CDR3 protein: CASSPLAESSSYNEQFF
V gene: TRBV13; J gene: TRBJ2-5; D gene: -; clone size: many; CDR3 DNA: TGTGCCAGCAGCTTAGGGTCGGCAGAGACCCAGTACTTC; CDR3 protein: CASSLGSAETQYF
V gene: TRBV5-1; J gene: TRBJ2-7; D gene: TRBD2; clone size: many; CDR3 DNA: TGCGCCAGCAGGCCATTCCTAGCGGGAGACTACGAGCAGTACTTC; CDR3 protein: CASRPFLAGDYEQYF
V gene: TRBV25-1; J gene: TRBJ2-5; D gene: -; clone size: many; CDR3 DNA: TGTGCCAGCAGGGAGAGTAAAGAGACCCAGTACTTC; CDR3 protein: CASRESKETQYF
V gene: TRBV5-6; J gene: TRBJ2-7; D gene: TRBD1; clone size: many; CDR3 DNA: TGTGCCAGCAGCGGGCAGGACAGGGAACACGAGCAGTACTTC; CDR3 protein: CASSGQDREHEQYF
V gene: TRBV5-1; J gene: TRBJ2-3; D gene: TRBD2; clone size: many; CDR3 DNA: TGCGCCAGCAGCTTGATTAGTAGCGGGAAGAGCACAGATACGCAGTATTTT; CDR3 protein: CASSLISSGKSTDTQYF
V gene: TRBV29-1; J gene: TRBJ2-2; D gene: TRBD1; clone size: -; CDR3 DNA: TGCAGCGTGGTCCTTGACAGGGGGGACACCGGGGAGCTGTTTTTT; CDR3 protein: CSVVLDRGDTGELFF
V gene: TRBV12-3/TRBV12-4; J gene: TRBJ2-7; D gene: TRBD2; clone size: many; CDR3 DNA: TGTGCCAGCAGCTCCGGCGGGAGTTGGGCCTACGAGCAGTACTTC; CDR3 protein: CASSSGGSWAYEQYF
V gene: TRBV29-1; J gene: TRBJ2-3; D gene: TRBD2; clone size: many; CDR3 DNA: TGCAGCGTGCTAGCGGGAGTTAACACAGATACGCAGTATTTT; CDR3 protein: CSVLAGVNTDTQYF
V gene: TRBV19; J gene: TRBJ2-7; D gene: TRBD1; clone size: many; CDR3 DNA: TGTGCCAGTAGTCACCCTGATCCATCGGACAGGGCTTTCTACGAGCAGTACTTC; CDR3 protein: CASSHPDPSDRAFYEQYF
V gene: TRBV5-1; J gene: TRBJ2-7; D gene: TRBD2; clone size: -; CDR3 DNA: TGCGCCAGCAGCCTTGGTCGTAGCGGGAGGGCCTACGAGCAGTACTTC; CDR3 protein: CASSLGRSGRAYEQYF
V gene: TRBV12-3/TRBV12-4; J gene: TRBJ2-7; D gene: TRBD2; clone size: many; CDR3 DNA: TGTGCCAGCAGTCCTTTTTCGCAGTCGGGGGGCGAGCAGTACTTC; CDR3 protein: CASSPFSQSGGEQYF